A single sample gave rise to the 21 T cell receptor beta chains below, sequenced in a study of cytomegalovirus exposure and HLA in healthy donors. Use of 60 Vbeta and 13 Jbeta primers characterized the PCR. Here immunoSEQ multiplex PCR was the method, and the copy in TCRdb shows in-frame clones only, minus some. The table has more than 70,000 clones, 70% to 80% seen once; the top ten hold around 3%. The sequencing sample was made of PBMCs. The receptors were gathered from a man between 50 and 59 years old in good health and CMV-seropositive.

The rearrangement uses TRBV18 and TRBJ2-7; 8 bases map to TRBD2. V lost 3 bases to trimming and J lost 2 bases; unmatched junction nucleotides: 9. The V gene's germline CDR1 is KGHSH and CDR2 LQKENI. This CDR3 has 16 amino acids. DNA for the CDR3: TGTGCCAGCTCACCTTTCGGGGGGGACGACACCTACGAGCAGTACTTC. Protein sequence: CASSPFGGDDTYEQYF.

The CDR3: CASSIETSGLFHEQYF. CDR3 bases: TGTGCCAGCAGTATAGAAACTAGTGGGCTATTCCACGAGCAGTACTTC. The chain carries TRBV27 and TRBJ2-7; maybe TRBD2 (5 bases). CDR3 length equals 16 residues. CDR1 and CDR2 (germline): MNHEY, SMNVEV (reference sequence). Deletions cut 5 bases from V and 5 bases from J, with 22 bases between.

The chain couples TRBV5-1 to TRBJ2-2; 14 bases fit TRBD2. Germline V gene data show CDR1 as SGHRS and CDR2 as YFSETQ. Trimming removed 3 bases from V and 4 bases from J; junction bases left unmatched: 8. The CDR3 length is 18 residues. The CDR3 spells CASSWGTSGGTGTGELFF. In DNA, the CDR3 is TGCGCCAGCAGCTGGGGGACTAGCGGGGGAACTGGCACCGGGGAGCTGTTTTTT.

This chain uses TRBV5-6 with TRBJ2-3, with D unresolved. Trimming left V 4 bases short and J 2 bases short, with 11 bases between. The CDR3 has 14 amino acids. Per the germline V gene, CDR1 is SGHDT and CDR2 is YYEEEE. CDR3 region: CASSPHLITDTQYF. In nucleotides, the CDR3 is TGTGCCAGCAGCCCACACCTTATCACAGATACGCAGTATTTT. The full variable domain, in which reference TRBV5-6 and TRBJ2-3 provide the parts outside the CDR3, is DAGVTQSPTHLIKTRGQQVTLRCSPKSGHDTVSWYQQALGQGPQFIFQYYEEEERQRGNFPDRFSGHQFPNYSSELNVNALLLGDSALYLCASSPHLITDTQYFGPGTRLTVL.

V and J are TRBV27 and TRBJ2-7; 9 bases agree with TRBD2. Trimming at V came to 6 bases and at J to 0 bases, leaving 3 bases not matched to a gene. Per germline, CDR1 MNHEY and CDR2 SMNVEV (reference sequence). This CDR3 comprises 14 residues. CDR3 in DNA: TGTGCCAGCAGAGCGGGAGGTTTCTCCTACGAGCAGTACTTC. Its protein is CASRAGGFSYEQYF.

CDR3: CASSFLVEHTGELFF. Here the CDR3 DNA reads TGTGCCAGCAGCTTCCTCGTCGAGCACACCGGGGAGCTGTTTTTT. The chain employs TRBV7-8 and TRBJ2-2; D is unresolved. Germline loops: CDR1 SGHVS, CDR2 FQNEAQ. The length of the CDR3 is 15 residues. Trimming stripped 3 bases from V and 3 bases from J, with 11 bases between.

The V and J genes are TRBV15 and TRBJ1-5, with TRBD1 identical over 7 bases. The CDR3 runs 16 residues. CDR1 is LNHNV, CDR2 YYDKDF, per germline (reference sequence). Unmatched junction bases numbered 8, after V lost 2 bases and J lost 4 bases. The DNA for the CDR3 is TGTGCCACCAGCAGATCATCGGAGGACAGGAATCAGCCCCAGCATTTT. It encodes CATSRSSEDRNQPQHF.

This rearrangement joins TRBV15 to TRBJ2-3; TRBD2 matches 11 bases. Germline loops: CDR1 LNHNV, CDR2 YYDKDF (reference sequence). The trim removed 0 bases at V and 4 bases at J, leaving 0 bases unmatched. The CDR3 extends over 15 amino acids. CDR3 loop: CATSRELAGADTQYF. The CDR3 DNA reads TGTGCCACCAGCAGAGAACTAGCGGGAGCAGATACGCAGTATTTT.

The J gene is TRBJ2-2, the V gene TRBV29-1; 8 bases agree with TRBD1. The J segment lost 0 bases and the V segment lost 2 bases, leaving 2 bases of the junction unmatched. The CDR3 contains 15 residues. The germline V gene encodes CDR1 SQVTM and CDR2 ANQGSEA. As DNA, the CDR3 is TGCAGCGTTGAACAGGGGGCCCCGAACACCGGGGAGCTGTTTTTT. It codes for CSVEQGAPNTGELFF.

This clone was observed once. The rearrangement links TRBV5-1 to TRBJ1-2, with 9 bases matching TRBD1. The V gene's germline CDR1 is SGHRS and CDR2 YFSETQ. The CDR3 runs 14 residues. J lost 6 bases, V lost 4 bases, and 7 bases had no gene match. The CDR3 DNA is TGCGCCAGCAGCCTAGGACAGGGGTTAGATGGCTACACCTTC. Protein: CASSLGQGLDGYTF.

CDR3 bases: TGTGCCACCAGCACTCCCGGCGGGGTCCGGAATGAGCAGTTCTTC. Amino acid sequence: CATSTPGGVRNEQFF. The gene calls are TRBV15 and TRBJ2-1, with D perhaps matching TRBD2 (6 bases). The ends were cut back, 4 bases at V and 7 bases at J, with 17 bases in the middle. Looked up from germline, CDR1 is LNHNV and CDR2 is YYDKDF (reference sequence). The CDR3 is 15 amino acids.

The chain uses TRBV7-9 and TRBJ1-1; the D is unclear. In germline, CDR1 is SEHNR, CDR2 FQNEAQ (reference sequence). The CDR3 has 14 residues. V lost 1 base to trimming and J lost 4 bases, with 10 bases between them. In DNA form, the CDR3 reads TGTGCCAGCAGCTTAGGTCAAGCGAGCACTGAAGCTTTCTTT. Translated: CASSLGQASTEAFF.

The sample holds one count of this clone. The chain carries TRBV11-2 and TRBJ1-1; 7 positions match TRBD1. There are 12 residues in the CDR3. In germline, CDR1 is SGHAT, CDR2 FQNNGV. Trimming removed 3 bases from V and 10 bases from J; junction bases left unmatched: 5. The CDR3 DNA follows: TGTGCCAGCAGCTTTGAGGGGGCACGAGCTTTCTTT. It codes for CASSFEGARAFF.

The chain is built from TRBV14 and TRBJ2-5, with 8 bases identical to TRBD1. V dropped 3 bases and J dropped 3; count of bases not matched to a gene: 3. Germline values: CDR1 SGHDN, CDR2 FVKESK. The CDR3 has 14 amino acids. The CDR3 DNA is TGTGCCAGCAGCCAGCGGACAGGGAAAGAGACCCAGTACTTC. Protein: CASSQRTGKETQYF.

This chain joins TRBV7-2 and TRBJ1-2, with D unclear. V shed 5 bases and J shed 5 bases, with 15 bases lying between them. Germline loops: CDR1 SGHTA, CDR2 FQGNSA. The CDR3 runs 14 residues. CDR3 sequence reads: CASSPPQAWYGYTF. The CDR3 region has the DNA TGTGCCAGCAGCCCCCCCCAGGCCTGGTATGGCTACACCTTC.

The chain employs TRBV19 and TRBJ1-5, with 8 positions matching TRBD1. This CDR3 spans 13 amino acids. Trimming at V came to 10 bases and at J to 1 base, leaving 3 bases not matched to a gene. The germline CDR1 and CDR2 sequences are LNHDA and SQIVND (reference sequence). The CDR3 nucleotides read TGTGCCACAAGGACAGGGAGCAATCAGCCCCAGCATTTT. Translated, it gives CATRTGSNQPQHF.

The chain uses TRBV19 and TRBJ2-7; 12 bases are shared with TRBD1. This CDR3 spans 15 amino acids. J lost 3 bases, V lost 3 bases, and 3 bases had no gene match. The V gene's germline CDR1 is LNHDA and CDR2 SQIVND (reference sequence). CDR3 DNA: TGTGCCAGTAGTATGGGGACAGGGGGCTTCTACGAGCAGTACTTC. Amino acids: CASSMGTGGFYEQYF.

The chain combines TRBV27 with TRBJ2-5; perhaps TRBD2 as D (6 bases). The tail of the sequence fits TRBJ2-7 better, so the J call may be wrong. There are 16 residues in the CDR3. CDR1 is MNHEY and CDR2 is SMNVEV in the germline V gene (reference sequence). CDR3: CASSPDGDFGFYEQYF. The CDR3 nucleotides are TGTGCCAGCAGTCCCGATGGGGACTTCGGATTCTACGAGCAGTACTTC.

The V and J genes are TRBV7-3 and TRBJ2-1; D is possibly TRBD1 (6 bases). This CDR3 region has 16 residues. Germline V lookup: CDR1 SGHTA, CDR2 FQGTGA. V lost 5 bases and J 4 bases, leaving 18 bases between the germline ends. Here the CDR3 DNA reads TGTGCCAGCAGCCCCAGACAGGTCGCCGCTTACAATGAGCAGTTCTTC. Protein product: CASSPRQVAAYNEQFF. The whole variable domain, remainder taken from reference TRBV7-3 and TRBJ2-1, is GAGVSQTPSNKVTEKGKYVELRCDPISGHTALYWYRQSLGQGPEFLIYFQGTGAADDSGLPNDRFFAVRPEGSVSTLKIQRTERGDSAVYLCASSPRQVAAYNEQFFGPGTRLTVL.

A few counts support this clone. This chain uses TRBV5-1 with TRBJ2-3, with 12 nucleotides matching TRBD2. The CDR3 is 17 residues long. The V and J ends lost 4 bases and 4 bases, in that order; junction bases with no gene match: 10. Germline V gene sequence: CDR1 SGHRS, CDR2 YFSETQ. CDR3 loop: CASSPGLAGWGADTQYF. The CDR3 bases are TGCGCCAGCAGCCCCGGACTAGCGGGGTGGGGAGCAGATACGCAGTATTTT.

The chain combines TRBV5-1 with TRBJ2-3; 7 bases align to TRBD2. Germline CDR1 and CDR2: SGHRS and YFSETQ. CDR3 length: 14 amino acids. V shed 2 bases, J shed 3 bases, and the junction held 3 bases outside the gene matches. Here the CDR3 DNA reads TGCGCCAGCAGCTTACCCGGGGGGACAGATACGCAGTATTTT. This translates into CASSLPGGTDTQYF.